The text below deals with one T cell receptor beta chain. The antigen it recognizes is unknown. A much larger clone differs from this one at a single base, so this may be a read error. The time point label, as the study defines it: patch test 3, about 24 weeks after DPC sensitization. The treatment or condition label for this specimen denotes: therapeutic diphenylcyclopropenone sensitization with weekly scalp DPC. Blood at each patch-test visit was drawn before the patch test was applied. Eligible patients were aged 18 to 70, diagnosed with alopecia, deemed suitable for DPC therapy, and excluded if pregnant. Unfractionated whole blood was collected in Tempus Blood RNA tubes, and total RNA was extracted from that blood. The entry originates in a study of human T cells and chemical hapten exposure (dated by TCRdb to about 2021). About the study as a whole: For sensitization, 2% DPC in acetone was applied to a roughly 2 cm by roughly 2 cm area of upper inner arm skin. Throughout the approximately 26-week study period, patients were also given weekly therapeutic DPC doses on the scalp. Libraries were combined into a pool for sequencing, and differences in TCR yield between samples came mainly from small differences in library volumes within the pool. For TCR sequencing, blood came from 25 to 30 alopecia patients at anywhere from one to four time points (pre-sensitization, 2, 6 and 24 weeks). Patch testing was performed on the upper back with Finn chambers containing 0.01% DPC, and the patch tests were scored after 6 days according to International Contact Dermatitis Research Group standards. Blood samples were taken from patients before sensitization (week 0) and then at 2, 6 and about 24 weeks after DPC sensitization. Most of the patients in the cohort were female, and the cohort covered alopecia areata with under or over 50% scalp involvement, alopecia totalis and alopecia universalis. This study followed changes in the peripheral blood TCR repertoire in vivo during primary and secondary sensitization of alopecia patients to the hapten diphenylcyclopropenone (DPC).

The protocol used for the library was RACE. Sequencing relied on a NextSeq 500. During library preparation, unique molecular identifiers were attached to individual cDNA molecules so that TCRs could be counted in a quantitative, reproducible way. From each blood RNA sample, both TCR alpha and TCR beta chains were sequenced. The paper's data handling went like this. A median of approximately 100,000 TCRs per sample was observed, with a range of roughly 23,224 to 700,000. The Decombinator software suite was used to annotate the V, J and CDR3 of the TCR reads. For the PS versus PT1 abundance plots, all samples were subsampled to the same number of TCRs (28,000). Expanded TCRs were defined as absent before sensitization and observed at least eight times at the 2-week time point. The raw public reads went through TCRdb reprocessing: fastp at Q25, MiXCR clone calling, in-frame beta chains kept. A single entry per CDR3 protein holds the most common genes and DNA from its merged rows. The V and J calls were determined by TCRdb, not by the authors. Counted in this sample were 55,000 to 75,000 distinct CDR3 sequences; around 12% of them appeared once. Together, the top ten hold 2.4% of the sample.

The cysteine opens and the phenylalanine closes a CDR3 of 12 amino acids. The read is trimmed to its CDR3 DNA, 36 bases read in frame from base 1. According to the germline V gene, CDR1 reads MNHNS and CDR2 reads SASEGT. What the authors observed across the whole study: Compared with pre-sensitization or healthy control sets, expanded TCRs formed significantly more large CDR3 similarity clusters, which is consistent with antigen-driven responses. Because all patients had alopecia, a presumed autoimmune disease, the immune response of the patients might differ from that of healthy individuals. After repeated subsampling, the strength of the expansion versus patch-test correlation and the threshold at which it became significant changed. DPC sensitization did not change the number of TCRs with a frequency above 1 in 1000, and there was no evidence of changes in global repertoire structure. A positive correlation was found between the number of PT1 expanded TCRs and patch test score, with significance reached at thresholds 8, 16 and 32 but not 4.

The sequence was obtained from a man between 25 and 39 years old with alopecia areata. Some clones in this sample may be carry-over from other donors' samples. The rearrangement joined TRBV6-1 to TRBJ2-7; the D gene identity is not certain. Here the sequenced sample was whole blood, taken in connection with sensitization to the hapten diphenylcyclopropenone (DPC). The DNA sequence follows: TGTGCCAGCAGTGAACCATGGGAAGAGCAGCACTTC. The translation is CASSEPWEEQHF.